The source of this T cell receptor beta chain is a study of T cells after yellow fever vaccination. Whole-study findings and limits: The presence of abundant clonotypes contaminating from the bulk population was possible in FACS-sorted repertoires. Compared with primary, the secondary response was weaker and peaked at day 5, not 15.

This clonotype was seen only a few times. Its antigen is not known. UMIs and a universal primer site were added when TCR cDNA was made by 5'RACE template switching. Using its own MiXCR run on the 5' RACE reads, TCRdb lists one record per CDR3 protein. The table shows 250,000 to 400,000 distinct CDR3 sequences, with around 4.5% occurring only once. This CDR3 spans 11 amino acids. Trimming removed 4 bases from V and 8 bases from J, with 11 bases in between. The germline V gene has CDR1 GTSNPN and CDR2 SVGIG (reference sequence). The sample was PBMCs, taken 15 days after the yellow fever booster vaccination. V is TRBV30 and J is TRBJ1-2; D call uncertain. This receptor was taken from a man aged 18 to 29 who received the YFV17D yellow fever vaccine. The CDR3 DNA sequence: TGTGCCTGGACCCCAGCGCGGGGCTACACCTTC. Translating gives CAWTPARGYTF.